Below, 9 T cell receptor beta chains from the same sample are listed, as sequenced in a study of T-cell memory formation after mild COVID-19. TCRdb re-analysed the 5' RACE reads in MiXCR, keeping a single row per CDR3 protein. Of roughly 500,000 distinct CDR3 sequences detected, roughly 20% appear once; the ten largest clones hold around 13%. Sequencing input: PBMCs or a T cell subset sorted from them (not recorded which). The receptors were gathered from an adult woman who had mild COVID-19 (a few samples of this study predate the infection). Cell type and time point are not known.

The gene calls are TRBV5-1 and TRBJ2-1; TRBD2 might be the D (6 bases). V was pared by 3 bases and J by 6 bases, with 16 bases between. This CDR3 has 15 amino acids. Germline V lookup: CDR1 SGHRS, CDR2 YFSETQ. The CDR3 here is CASSSDGGTRNEQFF. The CDR3 DNA follows: TGCGCCAGCAGCTCGGACGGCGGGACGCGCAATGAGCAGTTCTTC.

This chain uses TRBV14 with TRBJ1-1; 9 bases map to TRBD1. CDR1 and CDR2 from the germline V gene are SGHDN and FVKESK. The CDR3 consists of 14 residues. V lost 4 bases to trimming and J lost 5 bases; unmatched junction nucleotides: 5. CDR3 bases: TGTGCCAGCAGCCTCGGACAGGGGACGACTGAAGCTTTCTTT. Encoded protein: CASSLGQGTTEAFF.

V and J are TRBV5-6 and TRBJ2-1; D remains ambiguous. The ends were cut back, 0 bases at V and 8 bases at J, with 18 bases in the middle. The CDR3 is made up of 16 amino acids. Germline lookup yields CDR1 SGHDT and CDR2 YYEEEE. The CDR3 loop reads CASSLANSLRNDEQFF. The DNA for the CDR3 is TGTGCCAGCAGCTTGGCCAATAGTTTGAGGAACGATGAGCAGTTCTTC.

In its sample, this clonotype was seen a few times. The chain links TRBV20-1 to TRBJ1-5; D is unclear. Germline lookup yields CDR1 DFQATT and CDR2 SNEGSKA (reference sequence). The CDR3 sequence is 16 residues long. V shed 8 bases and J shed 2 bases, with 22 bases lying between them. CDR3 in amino acids: CSTVSGGSPGNQPQHF. The CDR3 DNA reads as TGCAGTACCGTCTCAGGAGGTAGTCCGGGCAATCAGCCCCAGCATTTT.

This clonotype was observed a handful of times. The V and J genes are TRBV9 and TRBJ2-7, with D perhaps TRBD2 (6 bases). Germline values: CDR1 SGDLS, CDR2 YYNGEE. The CDR3 totals 16 residues. Trimming stripped 3 bases from V and 4 bases from J, with 20 bases between. The CDR3 bases are TGTGCCAGCAGCGCCCCGGCTTCGGGTCGGGAGTACGAGCAGTACTTC. Translating it yields CASSAPASGREYEQYF. The full variable domain, its missing parts supplied by reference TRBV9 and TRBJ2-7, is DSGVTQTPKHLITATGQRVTLRCSPRSGDLSVYWYQQSLDQGLQFLIQYYNGEERAKGNILERFSAQQFPDLHSELNLSSLELGDSALYFCASSAPASGREYEQYFGPGTRLTVT.

The chain joins TRBV15 to TRBJ2-5; TRBD2 aligns across 7 bases. Germline CDR1 is LNHNV and CDR2 is YYDKDF (reference sequence). This CDR3 has 13 amino acids. V lost 4 bases and J lost 3; bases outside the gene matches: 2. CDR3 amino acids: CATSMGGEETQYF. The CDR3 DNA sequence: TGTGCCACCAGCATGGGGGGGGAAGAGACCCAGTACTTC.

The chain uses TRBV18 and TRBJ2-7, with D possibly being TRBD1 or TRBD2 (5 bases each). Germline-derived CDR1 and CDR2 are KGHSH and LQKENI. The CDR3 has 14 residues. Trimming stripped 3 bases from V and 5 bases from J, with 14 bases between. The CDR3 nucleotides read TGTGCCAGCTCACCCCGCGGGCAGGGCAACGAGCAGTACTTC. Translation gives CASSPRGQGNEQYF.

The rearrangement links TRBV12-3 or TRBV12-4 to TRBJ2-1; D might be TRBD2 (7 bases). The CDR3 loop spans 16 amino acids. V lost 3 bases, J lost 7 bases, and 19 bases lay in between. The CDR3 DNA follows: TGTGCCAGCAGTTTTGTGCAACGGGGGGCGGGGAATGAGCAGTTCTTC. Its translation: CASSFVQRGAGNEQFF.

This clonotype was recorded a few times. The chain recombines TRBV7-9 with TRBJ2-5; 13 positions agree with TRBD2. This CDR3 comprises 15 residues. The germline CDR1 and CDR2 sequences are SEHNR and FQNEAQ (reference sequence). Trimming at V came to 5 bases and at J to 4 bases, leaving 4 bases not matched to a gene. In nucleotides, the CDR3 is TGTGCCAGCAGCCTGGGACTAGCGGGGCTAGAGACCCAGTACTTC. As protein: CASSLGLAGLETQYF.